This entry features one TCR beta chain sequence. Its antigen is unknown. TCRdb reprocessed the 5' RACE reads and keeps a single row for each CDR3 protein, giving no DNA. Its clone listing holds about 110,000 distinct CDR3 sequences. This entry is derived from a study of T cells expressing NK-cell markers. Points from the study as a whole: The CD3+CD56-NKG2C+ fraction of a handful of donors was likewise dominated by these clonotypes.

The CDR3 sequence is 12 residues long. Germline CDR1 DFQATT, CDR2 SNEGSKA (reference sequence). The source material was blood T cells: a sorted CD56 or NKG2C T cell subset, CD4+ or CD8+ T cells, or bulk PBMC T cells (not recorded which). The sequence came from a woman aged 18-70 years in good health. The V gene is TRBV20-1, the J gene TRBJ1-1; TCRdb calls TRBD1, which cannot be checked without DNA. The CDR3 protein is CSARAGDTEAFF.